Presented here are 16 T cell receptor beta chains from one specimen sequenced in a study of tumor and adjacent non-tumor tissue in lung cancer. Three rounds of nested PCR, following a modified ARM-PCR protocol, produced the TCRbeta library. TCRdb recomputed calls from the multiplex PCR reads with MiXCR, one row per CDR3 protein. Among 60,000 to 85,000 distinct CDR3 sequences listed, 76% were seen once. This sample's RNA came from whole unsorted tissue. The normal lung tissue was taken more than 3 cm from the tumor edge. The sample taken for sequencing was distant non-tumor lung tissue. These receptors were taken from a man aged 70 or older with non-small cell lung cancer.

This clonotype was detected many times. In DNA, the CDR3 is TGTGCCTGGAGTGAGATCTCCGGGGAGCTGTTTTTT. Protein sequence: CAWSEISGELFF. The gene calls are TRBV30 and TRBJ2-2; D ambiguous. Germline V gene lookup returns CDR1 GTSNPN and CDR2 SVGIG (reference sequence). This CDR3 spans 12 amino acids. V gave up 1 base and J gave up 6 bases, with 6 bases separating them.

There are many counts of this clonotype. This chain uses TRBV7-9 with TRBJ2-3, with D possibly TRBD1 on 6 matching bases. The CDR3 consists of 15 residues. V lost 5 bases, J lost 2 bases, and 14 bases lay in between. The germline V gene encodes CDR1 SEHNR and CDR2 FQNEAQ (reference sequence). As DNA, the CDR3 is TGTGCCAGCAGCCTATCTCAGGGGTTCACAGATACGCAGTATTTT. Protein sequence: CASSLSQGFTDTQYF. The variable domain in full, with the rest retrieved from reference TRBV7-9 and TRBJ2-3, is DTGVSQNPRHKITKRGQNVTFRCDPISEHNRLYWYRQTLGQGPEFLTYFQNEAQLEKSRLLSDRFSAERPKGSFSTLEIQRTEQGDSAMYLCASSLSQGFTDTQYFGPGTRLTVL.

As concerns this clonotype: Germline is not matched at one junction end, which may reflect a read error. V gene TRBV12-3 or TRBV12-4 combines with J gene TRBJ2-2; D possibly corresponds to TRBD2 (5 bases). The CDR3 totals 15 residues. As DNA, the CDR3 is TGTGCCAGCGGTTTGTACAGCATCAACACCGGGGAGATGTTTTTT. It yields the protein CASGLYSINTGEMFF.

The chain employs TRBV5-1 and TRBJ2-1, with D possibly matching TRBD2 (6 bases). The CDR3 totals 12 residues. The germline V gene encodes CDR1 SGHRS and CDR2 YFSETQ. Trimming removed 5 bases from V and 5 bases from J, with 8 bases in between. The DNA for the CDR3 is TGCGCCAGCAGGAGGGAGGACAATGAGCAGTTCTTC. Translation gives CASRREDNEQFF.

As for this clonotype: One base away lies a much larger clone, so this may be a sequencing read error. This chain uses TRBV6-1 with TRBJ1-4, with a tentative D call TRBD1 (6 bases). Germline V gene data show CDR1 as MNHNS and CDR2 as SASEGT. The CDR3 contains 14 residues. Trimming removed 7 bases at V and 2 bases at J, with 11 bases between. This CDR3 is CASILQGTNEKLFF. DNA for the CDR3: TGTGCCAGCATCCTGCAGGGGACTAATGAAAAACTGTTTTTT.

The table lists this clonotype with a count of one. A much larger clone lies a single base off, so this may be a read error. This chain uses TRBV20-1 with TRBJ2-3; D uncertain. CDR1 is DFQATT and CDR2 is SNEGSKA in the germline V gene (reference sequence). This CDR3 has 14 residues. The CDR3 DNA is TGCAGTGCTAGAGTGGCAGGAGACACACATACGCAGTATTTT. It translates to CSARVAGDTHTQYF.

As regards this clonotype: An end of the junction does not agree with germline; a read error may underlie this. This chain joins TRBV4-2 and TRBJ2-3; D perhaps matches TRBD1 (6 bases). Germline V CDR1 and CDR2: LGHNA, YNFKEQ. This CDR3 contains 15 residues. CDR3 loop: CTSSQADRTTNTQYF. DNA of the CDR3: TGTACCAGCAGCCAAGCGGACAGAACCACAAATACGCAGTATTTT.

This clonotype was seen once. At one boundary the junction diverges from the germline segment, which might be a read error. The chain joins TRBV5-1 to TRBJ2-1; TRBD2 agrees at 8 bases. CDR1 and CDR2 (germline): SGHRS, YFSETQ. The CDR3 extends over 15 amino acids. This chain's CDR3 is CASSSGLEVNNEHFF. The CDR3, as DNA: TGCGCCAGCAGCTCGGGACTAGAGGTGAACAATGAGCATTTCTTC.

The V gene is TRBV29-1, the J gene TRBJ1-2; D not resolved. This CDR3 is 13 amino acids long. V lost 5 bases and J 9 bases, leaving 19 bases between the germline ends. CDR1 and CDR2 from the germline V gene are SQVTM and ANQGSEA. The CDR3 nucleotides read TGCAGCGTTCTCCTGACGGGAGCTTATTGCTACACCTTC. Translating gives CSVLLTGAYCYTF.

This chain links TRBV5-5 with TRBJ2-5; perhaps TRBD2 as D (5 bases). This CDR3 is 13 amino acids long. Germline-derived CDR1 and CDR2 are SGHKS and YYEKEE (reference sequence). The V gene lost 5 bases and the J gene lost 9 bases, with 17 bases spanning the gap. In DNA, the CDR3 is TGTGCCAGCAGATCGGTCAGTCCGGAGGCCCAGTACTTC. Translating it yields CASRSVSPEAQYF.

As for this clonotype: Germline and junction disagree at one end, which may indicate a read error. The J gene is TRBJ2-3, the V gene TRBV4-2, with D perhaps given as TRBD1 or TRBD2 (5 bases each). CDR1 and CDR2 (germline): LGHNA, YNFKEQ. The length of the CDR3 is 17 residues. In DNA form, the CDR3 reads TGTGCCAGCAGCCAAGATCGGTGGCGTGGGACCACATATACGCAGTATTTT. Translated: CASSQDRWRGTTYTQYF.

On this clonotype itself: The junction and the germline gene differ at one end; a read error may be behind it. This chain connects TRBV29-1 to TRBJ2-5; 12 positions agree with TRBD2. This CDR3 spans 18 amino acids. Germline V gene sequence: CDR1 SQVTM, CDR2 ANQGSEA. The CDR3 spells CSVELCCTSGGKQETHYF. The CDR3, as DNA: TGCAGCGTTGAATTGTGTTGTACTAGCGGGGGGAAACAAGAGACCCATTACTTC. Complete variable domain (other parts from reference TRBV29-1 and TRBJ2-5): SAVISQKPSRDICQRGTSLTIQCQVDSQVTMMFWYRQQPGQSLTLIATANQGSEATYESGFVIDKFPISRPNLTFSTLTVSNMSPEDSSIYLCSVELCCTSGGKQETHYFGPGTRLLVL.

This clonotype was observed at least ten times. This chain connects TRBV10-2 to TRBJ2-7; the match to TRBD2 covers 8 bases. The germline gives CDR1 WSHSY, CDR2 SAAADI. V was clipped by 3 bases and J by 7 bases; unmatched bases: 8. The CDR3 is 14 amino acids. The CDR3 spells CASSELSGRWEQYF. For the CDR3, the DNA is TGCGCCAGCAGTGAATTGAGCGGGAGATGGGAGCAGTACTTC.

To note about this clonotype: A much larger clone is a single base away; this may be a read error. The rearrangement links TRBV5-1 to TRBJ2-3, with D uncertain. The CDR3 is made up of 14 amino acids. Germline CDR1 is SGHRS and CDR2 is YFSETQ. For the CDR3, the DNA is TGCACCAGCAGCTTGGATGCCGGGACAGATACGCAGTATTTT. This encodes CTSSLDAGTDTQYF.

This clonotype was counted only a few times. A read error may produce the germline difference seen at one junction end. The chain couples TRBV4-1 to TRBJ2-5; TRBD1 matches at 7 bases. In germline, CDR1 is MGHRA, CDR2 YSYEKL. This CDR3 has 15 amino acids. The CDR3, as DNA: TGCACCAGCAGCCAAGATTTGACAGGGTCCGCGACCCAGTACTTC. Translation: CTSSQDLTGSATQYF.

Remarks on this clonotype: Because it lacks the conserved phenylalanine or tryptophan at the end, this CDR3 is likely a read error. The limits of the CDR3 on the DNA are not certain, so only TCRdb's listed CDR3 is given. The chain uses TRBV7-8 and TRBJ2-1. Ends included, the CDR3 has 13 residues. From germline, CDR1 is SGHVS and CDR2 FQNEAQ. CDR3 protein: CERRRGKSDEKLL.